The T cell receptor (beta chain) under discussion was sequenced for a study of blood T cells in healthy people across ages (dated by TCRdb to between 2014 and 2016). Looking at the study overall: In model experiments, template switching captured about one uniquely barcoded TCR beta cDNA molecule for every two T cells. Age-related changes in TCR beta repertoire diversity were measured in the study by deep sequencing normalized with unique cDNA molecular identifiers. Four age groups were formed from the donors: young (average approximately 17 years), middle-aged (approximately 39), aged (62) and long-lived (around 82). To avoid experimental bias, donors of different ages were distributed randomly across sequencing lanes. Using the same blood draw, the study looked at two additional independent replicas of 1 million unique cDNA reads for two donors, one aged 18 to 30 and the other aged 80 or older. Study-wide conclusions, independent of this receptor: Compared with the aged group, the long-lived group had more naive CD4+ T cells, fewer expanded clones and increased TCR diversity, a pattern suggesting age selection. Since profiling was done on bulk unsorted PBMCs, naive and antigen-experienced compartments could not be conclusively compared. Because donor CMV infection status was unknown, age-related changes in expanded clonotypes were potentially confounded. Observed TCR beta diversity per million T cells fell roughly linearly with age, and a significant reduction was already apparent by age roughly 41. Observed TCR beta diversity correlated strongly with the percentage of naive T cells measured by flow cytometry. Estimates of total diversity based on one million sequenced T cells were regarded as lower bounds and as underestimates.

The method was 5' RACE. The sample was run on an Illumina HiSeq 2500. A second PCR of roughly 6 to 11 cycles was run with a J-beta primer mix and a sample-barcoded 5' primer. Each TCR beta cDNA molecule received a unique molecular identifier from a template-switch 5' adaptor carrying 12 random nucleotides. Each sample yielded at least 3 million CDR3-containing paired-end reads. The Mint cDNA synthesis kit, primed by a TRBC-specific oligonucleotide, was used to synthesize first-strand cDNA from all RNA. All cDNA was treated with uracil-DNA glycosylase and then went through a first 18-cycle PCR with the universal primers M1SS and BC2_uni_R. The authors' analysis ran thus. For normalization, 1 million high-quality reads were randomly selected from each sample, with every read carrying a distinct molecular identifier. Reads sharing molecular identifiers were discarded rather than binned into consensus sequences. CDR3 identification, clonotype clustering and error correction used MiTCR with a Q25 quality threshold and the strictest error-elimination algorithm. A nonparametric unseen species model using Euler transformation provided a lower-bound estimate of total TCR beta diversity. TCRdb applied fastp at Q25 and MiXCR to the public reads, then kept only in-frame beta chains. Duplicate CDR3 protein sequences are folded into a single record with the most common DNA and genes. The V and J calls reflect TCRdb's pipeline rather than the authors' work. Within this sample are around 800,000 distinct CDR3 sequences, with 40% to 50% of them counted one time only. The ten largest clones add up to about 19% of the sample.

The 39 donors, aged about 6 to 100 years, were systemically healthy Caucasian individuals from Russia. Each donor gave ten milliliters of peripheral blood, collected into EDTA-treated Vacutainer tubes. Ficoll-Paque density-gradient centrifugation was used to isolate PBMCs, with at least 6.5 million per sample. Trizol reagent was used to extract total RNA from PBMCs, with at least 5.5 micrograms per sample. For every donor, an aliquot of PBMCs went through flow cytometry to measure the percentages of naive CD45RAhigh/CD27high T cells. A word on this clonotype: This receptor's antigen is unknown. No much larger clonotype is one base removed from it; base qualities were not supplied.

This clonotype originated in a man aged 55-75 years in good health. The specimen sequenced was blood.

The bases read TGTGCCAGCAGCAAAGGGGCAGACCTAAACACTGAAGCTTTCTTT. Translated, this is CASSKGADLNTEAFF. The chain is made from TRBV27 and TRBJ1-1, with TRBD1 as a weak D call on 5 bases. V loses 6 bases, J loses 2 bases, and the germline ends lie 16 bases apart. The CDR3, cysteine through phenylalanine, is 15 amino acids long. Only the CDR3 region is kept as DNA, spanning 45 bases read in frame from base 1. Per the germline V gene (reference sequence), MNHEY is the CDR1 and SMNVEV is the CDR2.